One sample yielded the 20 T cell receptor beta chains listed below, sequenced in a study of blood T cell repertoires in COVID-19. TCRdb's table, derived via immunoSEQ multiplex PCR, lists solely in-frame clones and lacks some. This sample has some 150,000 clones, with 78% found just once. Sequences were obtained from peripheral blood. The receptors derive from a man older than 75 with acute or convalescent COVID-19.

This clone was seen at least ten times. The V and J genes are TRBV10-3 and TRBJ2-1, with 10 bases aligning to TRBD2. V dropped 4 bases and J dropped 6; count of bases not matched to a gene: 15. The CDR3 runs 18 residues. The germline CDR1 and CDR2 sequences are ENHRY and SYGVKD. CDR3 sequence: CAISVAGSGGASGNEQFF. Written as DNA, the CDR3 is TGTGCCATCAGTGTGGCAGGAAGCGGGGGGGCCTCGGGCAATGAGCAGTTCTTC.

This sequence joins TRBV2 and TRBJ2-4, with D unclear. Germline lookup yields CDR1 SNHLY and CDR2 FYNNEI. This CDR3 is built from 14 residues. The germline V and J ends were trimmed by 3 bases and 8 bases, with 14 bases remaining between them. CDR3 residues: CASSESSRPDIQYF. The CDR3, as DNA: TGTGCCAGCAGTGAGTCGAGCCGTCCGGACATTCAGTACTTC.

This clone was counted once. V usage is TRBV2 and J usage is TRBJ2-2; tentative D call: TRBD2 (5 bases). Germline lookup yields CDR1 SNHLY and CDR2 FYNNEI. V was cut by 7 bases and J by 3 bases, with 18 bases left in between. The CDR3 consists of 16 residues. The CDR3, as DNA: TGTGCCAGCAATTTCATAGCGCCTCAATACACCGGGGAGCTGTTTTTT. Protein sequence: CASNFIAPQYTGELFF. Supplemented by reference TRBV2 and TRBJ2-2, the full variable domain reads EPEVTQTPSHQVTQMGQEVILRCVPISNHLYFYWYRQILGQKVEFLVSFYNNEISEKSEIFDDQFSVERPDGSNFTLKIRSTKLEDSAMYFCASNFIAPQYTGELFFGEGSRLTVL.

The table lists this clone with a few counts. The V and J genes are TRBV5-5 and TRBJ2-7; 11 bases are a match to TRBD2. With 1 base clipped from V and 7 bases from J, the junction kept 4 bases outside the gene matches. Germline V gene lookup returns CDR1 SGHKS and CDR2 YYEKEE (reference sequence). This CDR3 is built from 14 residues. DNA for the CDR3: TGTGCCAGCAGCTTGACTAGCGGGGGACGAGAGCAGTACTTC. Its protein product is CASSLTSGGREQYF.

The genes are TRBV7-2 and TRBJ1-5; tentatively, D is TRBD1 (6 bases). The V and J ends lost 0 bases and 11 bases respectively, with 20 bases between them. CDR3 size: 16 residues. Germline CDR1 is SGHTA and CDR2 is FQGNSA. In DNA form, the CDR3 reads TGTGCCAGCAGCTTAGCCCCGGGACACGGCGTTGGGTCCCAGCATTTT. Protein product: CASSLAPGHGVGSQHF.

The CDR3 DNA sequence: TGTGCCAGTAGTATTGCGGGGGTCGACAAAAACATTCAGTACTTC. Protein sequence: CASSIAGVDKNIQYF. This chain connects TRBV19 to TRBJ2-4; 7 bases match TRBD2. V shed 3 bases and J 3 bases; nucleotides not matched to a gene: 5. The CDR3 is 15 residues long. Germline CDR1 and CDR2: LNHDA and SQIVND (reference sequence).

This clone was observed a few times. The gene calls are TRBV7-2 and TRBJ2-7; 13 nucleotides match TRBD2. With V trimmed by 1 base and J by 3 bases, 0 bases remained unmatched. The CDR3 totals 15 residues. Germline V lookup: CDR1 SGHTA, CDR2 FQGNSA. The CDR3 bases are TGTGCCAGCAGCTTAGGGACTAGCGGGGGCTACGAGCAGTACGTC. This codes for CASSLGTSGGYEQYV.

This clone has just a few counts. This chain joins TRBV11-3 and TRBJ2-3; TRBD2 is a possible D gene (6 bases). The V gene's germline CDR1 is SGHNT and CDR2 YENEEA. Trimming pared 3 bases from V and 4 bases from J, leaving 8 bases between. CDR3 length: 13 residues. CDR3 DNA: TGTGCCAGCAGCTTCGGAGGGGCAGATACGCAGTATTTT. Translating gives CASSFGGADTQYF.

The J gene is TRBJ2-7, the V gene TRBV6-5, with D possibly being TRBD2 (5 bases). Germline V gene lookup returns CDR1 MNHEY and CDR2 SVGAGI. Trimming took off 2 bases at V and 6 bases at J, with 11 bases between the two ends. This CDR3 is 13 amino acids long. DNA of the CDR3: TGTGCCAGCAGTTACGGACTTTATGGCGAGCAGTACTTC. Its protein is CASSYGLYGEQYF.

This chain links TRBV6-5 with TRBJ2-7; 7 bases line up with TRBD1. Germline V CDR1 and CDR2: MNHEY, SVGAGI. After removal of 6 bases from V and 3 bases from J, the junction contained 8 bases not matched to a gene. This CDR3 is built from 14 residues. The CDR3 DNA follows: TGTGCCAGCAGGACCAGGACAGGTGGCTACGAGCAGTACTTC. It specifies CASRTRTGGYEQYF.

A few counts support this clone. This chain's CDR3 is CASSLGRAQGAFYGYTF. CDR3 nucleotide sequence: TGTGCCAGCAGCCTAGGTAGAGCACAGGGGGCTTTCTATGGCTACACCTTC. The genes are TRBV5-6 and TRBJ1-2, with TRBD1 matching over 9 bases. V was pared by 4 bases and J by 4 bases, with 14 bases of the junction left unmatched. Germline lookup yields CDR1 SGHDT and CDR2 YYEEEE. The CDR3 consists of 17 residues.

This sequence joins TRBV3-1 (or the pseudogene TRBV3-2) and TRBJ2-1; D is ambiguous. The CDR3 is 15 residues long. The germline V gene encodes CDR1 LGHDT and CDR2 YNNKEL (reference sequence). V was cut by 4 bases and J by 2 bases, with 12 bases left in between. This chain's CDR3 is CASSPPGTAYNEQFF. The CDR3 DNA sequence: TGTGCCAGCAGCCCTCCAGGCACGGCCTACAATGAGCAGTTCTTC.

As concerns this clone: Other DNA sequences in the sample encode the same CDR3. J is TRBJ2-1 and V is TRBV5-1, with TRBD2 matching over 11 bases. This CDR3 is 15 amino acids long. The V gene's germline CDR1 is SGHRS and CDR2 YFSETQ. The V and J ends lost 0 bases and 10 bases, in that order; junction bases with no gene match: 6. The chain's CDR3 is CASSLELAGAGEQFF. The CDR3 coding sequence is TGCGCCAGCAGCTTGGAACTAGCGGGGGCGGGGGAGCAGTTCTTC.

The chain has TRBV19 and TRBJ2-1; 8 nucleotides match TRBD1. CDR1 LNHDA and CDR2 SQIVND come from the germline V gene (reference sequence). The CDR3 loop spans 15 amino acids. Unmatched junction bases numbered 3, after V lost 3 bases and J lost 2 bases. CDR3 bases: TGTGCCAGTAGTATCCCGGGACAGGCCTACAATGAGCAGTTCTTC. Encoded protein: CASSIPGQAYNEQFF.

V usage is TRBV4-2 and J usage is TRBJ2-1; 9 nucleotides agree with TRBD2. V shed 5 bases and J 10 bases; nucleotides not matched to a gene: 15. Germline-derived CDR1 and CDR2 are LGHNA and YNFKEQ. The CDR3 sequence is 16 residues long. This CDR3 reads CASSGRVLAGVSEQFF. The CDR3 nucleotides are TGTGCCAGCAGCGGCAGGGTATTAGCGGGGGTTTCGGAGCAGTTCTTC.

There are many counts of this clone. The V gene is TRBV6-5, the J gene TRBJ1-2; no firm D call. The ends were cut back, 0 bases at V and 7 bases at J, with 18 bases in the middle. Germline CDR1 MNHEY, CDR2 SVGAGI. The CDR3 sequence is 16 residues long. Here the CDR3 reads CASSYSPGVSGLGYTF. DNA for the CDR3: TGTGCCAGCAGTTACTCCCCCGGAGTATCCGGCCTTGGCTACACCTTC.

The chain recombines TRBV7-2 with TRBJ2-1; 9 positions agree with TRBD1. Germline CDR1 SGHTA, CDR2 FQGNSA. The CDR3 covers 13 residues. The V and J ends lost 5 bases and 15 bases, in that order; junction bases with no gene match: 11. CDR3: CASSQQGATAPFF. The CDR3, as DNA: TGTGCCAGCAGCCAACAGGGGGCTACGGCCCCGTTCTTC.

V is TRBV2 and J is TRBJ1-3; TRBD1 agrees at 7 bases. Trimming removed 6 bases from V and 3 bases from J; junction bases left unmatched: 8. Germline loops: CDR1 SNHLY, CDR2 FYNNEI. This CDR3 is built from 15 residues. The CDR3 loop is CASRSGGLYGNTIYF. The CDR3 coding sequence is TGTGCCAGCAGGTCAGGGGGGCTTTATGGAAACACCATATATTTT.

The chain joins TRBV14 to TRBJ2-5; 9 positions match TRBD1. The CDR3 covers 15 residues. Germline V gives CDR1 SGHDN, CDR2 FVKESK. The V and J ends lost 0 bases and 7 bases, in that order; junction bases with no gene match: 6. The CDR3 nucleotides read TGTGCCAGCAGCCAAGATCCACAGGGGGCAGGGACCCAGTACTTC. It codes for CASSQDPQGAGTQYF.

The chain links TRBV3-1 (or the pseudogene TRBV3-2) to TRBJ2-5, with D tentatively TRBD1 (5 bases). V dropped 4 bases and J dropped 7 bases, with 13 bases sitting between them. The CDR3 length is 13 residues. Germline CDR1 and CDR2: LGHDT and YNNKEL (reference sequence). The chain's CDR3 is CASSPPPGATQYF. CDR3 DNA: TGTGCCAGCAGCCCCCCACCTGGGGCGACCCAGTACTTC.